This T cell receptor (beta chain) is from a study of shared clonotypes between healthy human individuals. A remark on this clone: No antigen is known for it.

General study findings and limits: Researchers sampled only blood; tissue repertoires likely differ. Having only a few donors restricted how much genetic and exposure-history diversity was captured. For sorted subsets, rarefaction showed incomplete sequencing despite large depth.

Germline V lookup: CDR1 MNHEY, CDR2 SMNVEV (reference sequence). The CDR3 has 16 amino acids. V was shortened by 6 bases and J by 1 base, with 18 bases between the two germline ends. Per the original data handling: Because ImmunoSEQ provided only junction sequences with no quality scores, the filtering differed. Produced via immunoSEQ multiplex PCR; TCRdb's table is partial and in-frame only. V, J and clone size were drawn from that table, and D and trimming were deduced from the DNA. This sample has roughly 640,000 clones, with more than 95% found just once. The chain is built from TRBV27 and TRBJ1-2; D is unresolved. The clonotype comes from a woman between 25 and 40 years old in good health. Sequenced sample: naive CD4+ T cells sorted from blood. This sample's subset: CD45RA+ positively selected. The CDR3 here is CASSPSRVPNNYGYTF. The CDR3 DNA sequence: TGTGCCAGCAGCCCTTCGAGGGTGCCGAATAACTATGGCTACACCTTC.